A single sample gave rise to the 20 T cell receptor beta chains below, sequenced in a study of T-cell reconstitution after alpha-beta-depleted transplantation in children (TCRdb year 2016). Receptor libraries were prepared by PCR. These reads were obtained on an Illumina HiSeq 2500. TCR libraries were prepared with molecular barcoding, using unique molecular identifiers to normalize TCRbeta repertoire quantification. Using fastp at Q25 and MiXCR, TCRdb reprocessed the public reads and kept productive beta chains. Each CDR3 protein appears once, grouped with its most common genes and DNA. Counted in this sample were about 460,000 distinct CDR3 sequences; more than 9.5% of them appeared once. About 14% of the sample lies in the top ten. Per the publication, the treatment or condition label means: allogeneic hematopoietic cell transplantation with graft depleted of TCRalphabeta T cells and CD19 B cells.

The source material was PBMCs, mostly from graft donor cells, sampled 180 days after TCRalphabeta/CD19-depleted stem cell transplant. These receptors all come from a female patient between 2 and 15 years old who had a stem cell transplant for aplastic anemia, so the T cells may come from the graft donor.

The chain links TRBV4-3 to TRBJ2-3; D is possibly TRBD1 or TRBD2 (5 bases each). Deletions cut 2 bases from V and 2 bases from J, with 11 bases between. Germline V gene lookup returns CDR1 LGHNA and CDR2 YSLEER. This CDR3 comprises 15 residues. The CDR3 region is CASSQRDGYTDTQYF. The CDR3 DNA sequence: TGCGCCAGCAGCCAACGGGACGGATACACAGATACGCAGTATTTT.

The rearrangement uses TRBV7-2 and TRBJ2-7; 10 nucleotides line up with TRBD2. V was clipped by 6 bases and J by 6 bases; unmatched bases: 8. The length of the CDR3 is 14 residues. CDR1 and CDR2 from the germline V gene are SGHTA and FQGNSA. CDR3 bases: TGTGCCAGCAGAAGAGCGGGGGGGCCGTCCGAGCAGTACTTC. Amino acids: CASRRAGGPSEQYF.

This clonotype was recorded a few times. The gene calls are TRBV7-2 and TRBJ1-2; 7 bases map to TRBD1. Unmatched junction bases numbered 9, after V lost 5 bases and J lost 6 bases. CDR1 and CDR2 from the germline V gene are SGHTA and FQGNSA. CDR3 length equals 14 residues. DNA of the CDR3: TGTGCCAGCAGCCCCCCTGGGACAGAGAATGGCTACACCTTC. Translating gives CASSPPGTENGYTF.

There are a few counts of this clonotype. The chain has TRBV20-1 and TRBJ2-7; TRBD1 aligns across 8 bases. The CDR3 is 19 amino acids. Germline CDR1 is DFQATT and CDR2 is SNEGSKA (reference sequence). V shed 1 base, J shed 2 bases, and the junction held 19 bases outside the gene matches. The CDR3 DNA sequence: TGCAGTGCTAGAGTGCCAGGGGGCGCAACGGGGTGCTCGACCTACGAGCAGTACGTC. It is translated as CSARVPGGATGCSTYEQYV.

The chain combines TRBV28 with TRBJ1-1; the D is unclear. V gave up 2 bases and J gave up 1 base, with 11 bases separating them. The CDR3 has 15 residues. In germline, CDR1 is MDHEN, CDR2 SYDVKM. The CDR3 nucleotides are TGTGCCAGCAGTTTACGGGCCAGGAAGAACACTGAAGCTTTCTTT. The encoded protein is CASSLRARKNTEAFF. The whole variable domain, remainder taken from reference TRBV28 and TRBJ1-1, is DVKVTQSSRYLVKRTGEKVFLECVQDMDHENMFWYRQDPGLGLRLIYFSYDVKMKEKGDIPEGYSVSREKKERFSLILESASTNQTSMYLCASSLRARKNTEAFFGQGTRLTVV.

The V gene is TRBV6-6, the J gene TRBJ1-3; tentatively, D is TRBD1 (5 bases). Germline CDR1 and CDR2: MNHNY and SVGAGI (reference sequence). Trimming removed 5 bases at V and 4 bases at J, with 9 bases between. The CDR3 has 13 residues. The CDR3 nucleotides are TGTGCCAGCAGTGGGGCAGGCGGAAACACCATATATTTT. Translated: CASSGAGGNTIYF.

This clonotype was seen just once. The J gene is TRBJ2-5, the V gene TRBV11-2; D is perhaps TRBD1 or TRBD2 (5 bases each). Germline V gives CDR1 SGHAT, CDR2 FQNNGV. This CDR3 is built from 14 residues. The V gene lost 5 bases and the J gene lost 9 bases, with 19 bases spanning the gap. The CDR3 region is CASSPGWESESQYF. The CDR3 region has the DNA TGTGCCAGCAGCCCAGGGTGGGAGTCGGAGTCCCAGTACTTC.

This clonotype was seen a few times. V and J are TRBV6-2 or TRBV6-3 and TRBJ2-5, with D possibly called TRBD1 or TRBD2 (5 bases each). Deletions cut 6 bases from V and 1 base from J, with 12 bases between. The CDR3 contains 14 residues. Germline CDR1 reads MNHEY; CDR2 reads SVGEGT. The CDR3: CASSQSGRQETQYF. CDR3 nucleotides: TGTGCCAGCAGCCAGTCGGGGCGCCAAGAGACCCAGTACTTC.

V is TRBV4-3 and J is TRBJ2-3; a possible D gene is TRBD2 (5 bases). Germline lookup yields CDR1 LGHNA and CDR2 YSLEER. This CDR3 region has 15 residues. V was cut by 0 bases and J by 5 bases, with 12 bases left in between. The CDR3 DNA reads TGCGCCAGCAGCCAAGACGTAGGACGGGGAGATACGCAGTATTTT. Its translation is CASSQDVGRGDTQYF.

This clonotype was observed at least ten times. This chain links TRBV9 with TRBJ2-7, with D perhaps given as TRBD1 or TRBD2 (5 bases each). Trimming took off 4 bases at V and 6 bases at J, with 14 bases between the two ends. CDR3 length: 13 residues. Germline lookup yields CDR1 SGDLS and CDR2 YYNGEE. The CDR3 reads CASSYSRDGEQYF. CDR3 DNA sequence: TGTGCCAGCAGCTACTCCCGGGACGGCGAGCAGTACTTC.

This clonotype was recorded at least ten times. The chain joins TRBV25-1 to TRBJ1-2; TRBD1 might be the D (5 bases). Germline lookup yields CDR1 MGHDK and CDR2 SYGVNS. The CDR3 has 16 residues. Trimming pared 5 bases from V and 2 bases from J, leaving 18 bases between. CDR3 bases: TGTGCCAGCAGTTTAGGGGTCGCAGGACTGAACTATGGCTACACCTTC. Translated, it gives CASSLGVAGLNYGYTF.

The sample holds many counts of this clonotype. The chain uses TRBV9 and TRBJ1-1, with D unclear. This CDR3 has 15 residues. Trimming took 4 bases from V and 1 from J, leaving 14 bases between them. Germline V gene lookup returns CDR1 SGDLS and CDR2 YYNGEE. CDR3 loop: CASSFHSAGNTEAFF. CDR3 DNA: TGTGCCAGCAGCTTCCATTCGGCGGGGAACACTGAAGCTTTCTTT. The complete variable domain, with remaining parts taken from reference TRBV9 and TRBJ1-1, reads DSGVTQTPKHLITATGQRVTLRCSPRSGDLSVYWYQQSLDQGLQFLIQYYNGEERAKGNILERFSAQQFPDLHSELNLSSLELGDSALYFCASSFHSAGNTEAFFGQGTRLTVV.

This clonotype was seen a few times. The V gene is TRBV2, the J gene TRBJ2-3, with 10 bases identical to TRBD2. V was clipped by 6 bases and J by 2 bases; unmatched bases: 2. Germline CDR1 SNHLY, CDR2 FYNNEI. This CDR3 spans 14 amino acids. As DNA, the CDR3 is TGTGCCAGCAGCGGACTAGCGGTCACAGATACGCAGTATTTT. Encoded protein: CASSGLAVTDTQYF.

This clonotype was seen a few times. The chain carries TRBV11-1 and TRBJ2-5; 11 positions match TRBD2. Germline V lookup: CDR1 SGHAT, CDR2 FQDESV (reference sequence). The CDR3 is 20 residues long. V lost 3 bases and J lost 9; bases outside the gene matches: 24. This chain's CDR3 is CASSLAIAGGPNVPKKSQYF. CDR3 DNA sequence: TGTGCCAGCAGCTTGGCGATAGCGGGAGGGCCGAACGTCCCCAAGAAGTCCCAGTACTTC.

This clonotype was detected a few times. This rearrangement joins TRBV9 to TRBJ2-2; 7 nucleotides agree with TRBD2. Trimming cost V 2 bases and J 5 bases; bases outside gene matches: 9. CDR3 length: 16 amino acids. Looked up from germline, CDR1 is SGDLS and CDR2 is YYNGEE. CDR3 sequence: CASSVGGGPGTGELFF. The CDR3 region has the DNA TGTGCCAGCAGCGTGGGGGGAGGGCCGGGGACCGGGGAGCTGTTTTTT.

As for this clonotype: A much larger clone sits a single nucleotide away, making a read error possible. V gene TRBV28 combines with J gene TRBJ1-1; D remains unclear. CDR3 length: 13 amino acids. Germline values: CDR1 MDHEN, CDR2 SYDVKM. V was trimmed by 7 bases and J by 7 bases, leaving 16 bases between them. Here the CDR3 reads CASTLRAGREAFF. DNA of the CDR3: TGTGCCAGCACCCTACGGGCGGGTCGTGAAGCTTTCTTT.

As concerns this clonotype: A junction boundary mismatches the germline segment, possibly from a read error. The rearrangement joins TRBV11-3 to TRBJ1-1, with D uncertain. The CDR3 consists of 13 residues. Germline V CDR1 and CDR2: SGHNT, YENEEA. The CDR3 here is CACSYTGNTEAFF. CDR3 coding DNA: TGTGCCTGCAGCTACACCGGTAACACTGAAGCTTTCTTT.

This clonotype was counted between two and nine times. The V and J genes are TRBV5-1 and TRBJ2-1, with TRBD1 matching 9 bases. The CDR3 has 12 residues. Trimming removed 4 bases from V and 15 bases from J; junction bases left unmatched: 8. Germline-derived CDR1 and CDR2 are SGHRS and YFSETQ. The CDR3 sequence: CASSADRGMLFF. The CDR3 nucleotides read TGCGCCAGCAGCGCGGACAGGGGAATGTTGTTCTTC.

The V gene is TRBV5-1, the J gene TRBJ2-3; 10 bases align to TRBD2. V dropped 0 bases and J dropped 3; count of bases not matched to a gene: 13. Germline lookup yields CDR1 SGHRS and CDR2 YFSETQ. The CDR3 is 19 residues long. The DNA for the CDR3 is TGCGCCAGCAGCTTGGCCGCTAGCGGGAGTGTTCGTAGGACAGATACGCAGTATTTT. Protein sequence: CASSLAASGSVRRTDTQYF.

The sample holds a few counts of this clonotype. V usage is TRBV28 and J usage is TRBJ1-5; TRBD1 matches 7 bases. Germline-derived CDR1 and CDR2 are MDHEN and SYDVKM. V shed 6 bases and J 0 bases; nucleotides not matched to a gene: 8. The CDR3 is 16 residues long. The DNA for the CDR3 is TGTGCCAGCAGGACGAACAGGGGCTATAGCAATCAGCCCCAGCATTTT. Its protein product is CASRTNRGYSNQPQHF.